The next 14 T cell receptor beta chains were all read from a single sample in a study of OX40 agonist ivuxolimab in advanced cancers. TCRdb's copy holds only in-frame clones and misses some; the assay was immunoSEQ multiplex PCR. Among roughly 48,000 clones listed, approximately 84% were seen once. Specimen: CD4+ or CD8+ T cells sorted from blood, collected in a trial of the OX40 agonist ivuxolimab. These receptors were obtained from an adult with an advanced solid tumor such as melanoma, head and neck, liver or kidney cancer.

The chain combines TRBV29-1 with TRBJ2-7; TRBD1 is a possible D gene (5 bases). The germline V gene encodes CDR1 SQVTM and CDR2 ANQGSEA. The V gene lost 8 bases and the J gene lost 5 bases, with 13 bases spanning the gap. This CDR3 has 11 amino acids. The CDR3 reads CSLTIGDEQYF. DNA of the CDR3: TGCAGCCTGACCATAGGGGACGAGCAGTACTTC.

This clone appeared a few times. This sequence joins TRBV2 and TRBJ2-7, with a weak D call TRBD1 (6 bases). Germline V CDR1 and CDR2: SNHLY, FYNNEI. The CDR3 contains 14 residues. Trimming removed 7 bases from V and 0 bases from J, with 13 bases in between. Here the CDR3 DNA reads TGTGCCAGCACGTTTCAGGGGAGCTCCTACGAGCAGTACTTC. This encodes CASTFQGSSYEQYF.

The J gene is TRBJ1-4, the V gene TRBV7-2, with D perhaps TRBD1 (5 bases). Germline V gives CDR1 SGHTA, CDR2 FQGNSA. The CDR3 runs 14 residues. Trimming pared 2 bases from V and 8 bases from J, leaving 12 bases between. The CDR3 bases are TGTGCCAGCAGCTTAAGGGGAGCAGAGGAAAAACTGTTTTTT. It codes for CASSLRGAEEKLFF.

The chain couples TRBV9 to TRBJ1-2; the match to TRBD1 covers 10 bases. Germline V gene lookup returns CDR1 SGDLS and CDR2 YYNGEE. The CDR3 is 16 amino acids. Germline trimming cut 0 bases from V and 3 bases from J; bases unmatched to any gene: 5. DNA for the CDR3: TGTGCCAGCAGCGTAGTTCCCGGGACAGGGGACTATGGCTACACCTTC. It encodes CASSVVPGTGDYGYTF. The full variable domain, rest sourced from reference TRBV9 and TRBJ1-2, is DSGVTQTPKHLITATGQRVTLRCSPRSGDLSVYWYQQSLDQGLQFLIQYYNGEERAKGNILERFSAQQFPDLHSELNLSSLELGDSALYFCASSVVPGTGDYGYTFGSGTRLTVV.

The chain employs TRBV7-3 and TRBJ2-1; 7 positions match TRBD2. CDR1 is SGHTA and CDR2 is FQGTGA in the germline V gene. Trimming cost V 4 bases and J 5 bases; bases outside gene matches: 8. This CDR3 contains 15 residues. This CDR3 reads CASSSSGISDNEQFF. The CDR3 bases are TGTGCCAGCAGCTCTAGCGGCATTTCCGACAATGAGCAGTTCTTC.

The V gene is TRBV5-4, the J gene TRBJ1-4, with D hard to call. This CDR3 has 15 amino acids. V lost 1 base and J lost 3, with 10 bases in between. Germline values: CDR1 SGHNT, CDR2 YYREEE (reference sequence). The chain's CDR3 is CASSLWSQSNEKLFF. CDR3 sequence (DNA): TGTGCCAGCAGCTTGTGGTCGCAGTCTAATGAAAAACTGTTTTTT.

The chain has TRBV2 and TRBJ2-3, with TRBD2 as a possible D gene (7 bases). V was cut by 2 bases and J by 4 bases, with 13 bases left in between. The CDR3 loop spans 15 amino acids. Germline V gene sequence: CDR1 SNHLY, CDR2 FYNNEI. CDR3 loop: CASSEQRDIADTQYF. The CDR3 DNA is TGTGCCAGCAGTGAACAGCGGGACATTGCAGATACGCAGTATTTT.

The chain combines TRBV18 with TRBJ2-2; weak D call: TRBD2 (5 bases). Germline-derived CDR1 and CDR2 are KGHSH and LQKENI. With 6 bases removed from V and 7 bases from J, the gap between germline ends came to 12 bases. The CDR3 is 13 residues long. CDR3 DNA sequence: TGTGCCAGCTCTCGCGACTATGACGGGGAGCTGTTTTTT. Residues: CASSRDYDGELFF.

The chain has TRBV6-4 and TRBJ1-5; a weak D match, TRBD1 (5 bases). Trimming removed 6 bases from V and 1 base from J, with 13 bases in between. The CDR3 length is 15 residues. The germline V gene encodes CDR1 MRHNA and CDR2 SNTAGT. The CDR3 loop reads CASSLQGGSNQPQHF. As DNA, the CDR3 is TGTGCCAGCAGCCTCCAGGGAGGGAGCAATCAGCCCCAGCATTTT.

CDR3 sequence: CASSPGPSTDTQYF. CDR3 bases: TGTGCCAGTAGCCCGGGACCAAGCACAGATACGCAGTATTTT. The chain carries TRBV19 and TRBJ2-3, with D perhaps being TRBD1 or TRBD2 (5 bases each). With 6 bases removed from V and 0 bases from J, the gap between germline ends came to 10 bases. The V gene's germline CDR1 is LNHDA and CDR2 SQIVND (reference sequence). The CDR3 is 14 residues long.

V and J are TRBV27 and TRBJ2-7; D call uncertain. The CDR3 is 14 residues long. Trimming shortened V by 1 base and J by 7 bases, and 14 bases separated the two germline ends. CDR1 and CDR2 from the germline V gene are MNHEY and SMNVEV (reference sequence). CDR3 residues: CASSLFGRLWEQYF. The CDR3 region has the DNA TGTGCCAGCAGTTTATTTGGCCGGCTCTGGGAGCAGTACTTC.

The chain recombines TRBV7-3 with TRBJ2-1; no firm D call. Germline assignment: CDR1 SGHTA and CDR2 FQGTGA. The V end lost 3 bases, the J end lost 7 bases, and 10 bases lay between the germline ends. The length of the CDR3 is 13 residues. As DNA, the CDR3 is TGTGCCAGCAGCTTGGAAGGATTGAATGAGCAGTTCTTC. Encoded protein: CASSLEGLNEQFF.

A single count supports this clone. This chain joins TRBV18 and TRBJ2-4; 7 positions match TRBD1. Germline CDR1 and CDR2: KGHSH and LQKENI. Trimming removed 4 bases from V and 7 bases from J; junction bases left unmatched: 4. The CDR3 extends over 13 amino acids. The CDR3: CASSLGQVNIQYF. DNA for the CDR3: TGTGCCAGCTCACTCGGACAGGTCAACATTCAGTACTTC.

The chain carries TRBV30 and TRBJ1-1; D is ambiguous. The germline gives CDR1 GTSNPN, CDR2 SVGIG (reference sequence). V lost 1 base to trimming and J lost 1 base, with 7 bases between them. This CDR3 contains 13 residues. The CDR3 coding sequence is TGTGCCTGGAGTGCCGAGGGGAACACTGAAGCTTTCTTT. The encoded protein is CAWSAEGNTEAFF.